The 6 T cell receptor beta chains presented below share a single source sample, sequenced in a study of CD8 T cell repertoires and HIV-1 epitope variants. Generated by immunoSEQ multiplex PCR, the TCRdb table keeps only in-frame clones and is missing some. The data contain about 5,600 clones, 64% of them singletons. The antigens these receptors bind are not known. Sequencing was done on a sample of cultured CD8+ T cells derived from PBMCs. The receptors were sampled from a male donor with HIV.

In this sample, this clone turned up once. The V and J genes are TRBV6-5 and TRBJ2-1; the match to TRBD2 covers 7 bases. This CDR3 spans 16 amino acids. CDR1 is MNHEY, CDR2 SVGAGI, per germline. The V and J ends lost 0 bases and 4 bases, in that order; junction bases with no gene match: 6. In nucleotides, the CDR3 is TGTGCCAGCAGTTACTCATCGTCTAGCGGTTACAATGAGCAGTTCTTC. This codes for CASSYSSSSGYNEQFF.

V usage is TRBV11-2 and J usage is TRBJ2-2, with a tentative D call TRBD1 (6 bases). The germline V gene encodes CDR1 SGHAT and CDR2 FQNNGV. The CDR3 runs 15 residues. V was shortened by 3 bases and J by 1 base, with 9 bases between the two germline ends. The CDR3 is CASSFTTGNTGELFF. In DNA, the CDR3 is TGTGCCAGCAGCTTTACGACAGGGAACACCGGGGAGCTGTTTTTT.

The rearrangement joins TRBV6-6 to TRBJ2-6; D is undetermined. Germline V gene lookup returns CDR1 MNHNY and CDR2 SVGAGI (reference sequence). The CDR3 covers 14 residues. The V end lost 4 bases, the J end lost 0 bases, and 4 bases lay between the germline ends. DNA for the CDR3: TGTGCCAGCAGTTCTTCCTCTGGGGCCAACGTCCTGACTTTC. As protein: CASSSSSGANVLTF.

The rearrangement uses TRBV11-2 and TRBJ1-1; the D is unclear. Germline lookup yields CDR1 SGHAT and CDR2 FQNNGV. The CDR3 is 14 amino acids. Deletions cut 2 bases from V and 0 bases from J, with 7 bases between. The DNA for the CDR3 is TGTGCCAGCAGCTTAAGCGGCATGAACACTGAAGCTTTCTTT. Its translation: CASSLSGMNTEAFF. The entire variable domain, with the rest obtained from reference TRBV11-2 and TRBJ1-1, is as follows: EAGVAQSPRYKIIEKRQSVAFWCNPISGHATLYWYQQILGQGPKLLIQFQNNGVVDDSQLPKDRFSAERLKGVDSTLKIQPAKLEDSAVYLCASSLSGMNTEAFFGQGTRLTVV.

This chain joins TRBV7-9 and TRBJ2-2; a possible D gene is TRBD1 (6 bases). The CDR3 has 17 residues. CDR1 and CDR2 (germline): SEHNR, FQNEAQ (reference sequence). V was cut by 3 bases and J by 0 bases, with 14 bases left in between. The CDR3 nucleotides read TGTGCCAGCAGCTTTCCGTTTTCAGGGGCGAACACCGGGGAGCTGTTTTTT. Translated, it gives CASSFPFSGANTGELFF. Full variable domain (remainder filled in from reference TRBV7-9 and TRBJ2-2): DTGVSQNPRHKITKRGQNVTFRCDPISEHNRLYWYRQTLGQGPEFLTYFQNEAQLEKSRLLSDRFSAERPKGSFSTLEIQRTEQGDSAMYLCASSFPFSGANTGELFFGEGSRLTVL.

J is TRBJ1-1 and V is TRBV5-1; D remains ambiguous. The germline V and J ends were trimmed by 0 bases and 1 base, with 7 bases remaining between them. Germline CDR1 SGHRS, CDR2 YFSETQ. The CDR3 sequence is 14 residues long. CDR3: CASSLAGENTEAFF. The CDR3 bases are TGCGCCAGCAGCTTGGCAGGCGAGAACACTGAAGCTTTCTTT.